This entry describes one TCR beta chain. Its cognate antigen is unknown. V lost 5 bases to trimming and J lost 6 bases, with 9 bases between them. The CDR3 is made up of 12 amino acids. Germline V lookup: CDR1 SGHVS, CDR2 FQNEAQ. Researchers ran the PCR with 60 Vbeta and 13 Jbeta primers. The table came from immunoSEQ multiplex PCR; TCRdb's copy has only in-frame clones and leaves some out. The sample records 75,000 to 95,000 clones, more than 80% being singletons. These data originate in a study of cytomegalovirus exposure and HLA in healthy donors. Regarding the study as a whole: Accurate prediction of HLA-A and HLA-B alleles (for most subjects) was reportedly achieved from TCR beta sequences. Reportedly, fewer N-insertions than the roughly 700-donor mean appeared in an Asian-associated ancestry cluster in a later analysis. Later on, an analysis showed TCR association rates differing by HLA locus, with DRB1 the most and HLA-C the fewest.

Sequenced material: PBMCs. This chain uses TRBV7-8 with TRBJ2-3; D may be TRBD1 (5 bases). The receptor was derived from a man aged 18 to 30 in good health and CMV-seronegative. The CDR3 protein is CASSPQGDTQYF. The CDR3 bases are TGTGCCAGCAGCCCTCAGGGTGATACGCAGTATTTT.